These 30 T cell receptor beta chains share one sample of origin, sequenced in a study of blood T cell repertoires in COVID-19. Clones were read by immunoSEQ multiplex PCR, and TCRdb kept only the in-frame ones, dropping some. The table records roughly 24,000 clones, about 80% of them present only once. The sample comprised peripheral blood. These receptors were collected from a man in his 70s with acute or convalescent COVID-19.

This clone has just one count. V is TRBV19 and J is TRBJ1-6; the D gene is possibly TRBD1 (6 bases). CDR1 LNHDA and CDR2 SQIVND come from the germline V gene (reference sequence). Trimming removed 5 bases from V and 10 bases from J, with 12 bases in between. This CDR3 spans 13 amino acids. The CDR3 DNA is TGTGCCAGTAGTGGGGCAGGGGTCTCACCCCTCCACTTT. Protein: CASSGAGVSPLHF.

The chain carries TRBV19 and TRBJ1-2; D possibly corresponds to TRBD1 (6 bases). The CDR3 totals 15 residues. Between the trimmed V and J ends, which lost 5 bases and 4 bases, there was a span of 17 bases. The germline gives CDR1 LNHDA, CDR2 SQIVND (reference sequence). The CDR3: CASSSTGFATYGYTF. In DNA, the CDR3 is TGTGCCAGTAGTTCTACAGGGTTCGCTACCTATGGCTACACCTTC.

The chain combines TRBV19 with TRBJ1-2; 8 positions agree with TRBD1. This CDR3 has 11 amino acids. Germline lookup yields CDR1 LNHDA and CDR2 SQIVND (reference sequence). V was pared by 10 bases and J by 4 bases, with 2 bases of the junction left unmatched. The CDR3, as DNA: TGTGCCACCGGACAGGGCTATGGCTACACCTTC. Its protein is CATGQGYGYTF.

This clone was seen once. The V gene is TRBV4-3, the J gene TRBJ2-2; 9 nucleotides align to TRBD1. The V segment lost 4 bases and the J segment 5 bases; nucleotides outside the gene matches: 14. Germline V gene data show CDR1 as LGHNA and CDR2 as YSLEER. The CDR3 spans 18 residues. CDR3 residues: CASSRETGGRRGTGELFF. CDR3 DNA: TGCGCCAGCAGCCGAGAGACAGGGGGTAGACGAGGGACCGGGGAGCTGTTTTTT.

CDR3 DNA: TGCGCCAGCAGCTACGGGACAGACCAAGAGACCCAGTACTTC. Protein: CASSYGTDQETQYF. The J gene is TRBJ2-5, the V gene TRBV5-1; TRBD1 aligns across 7 bases. Losses at the gene ends were 3 bases for V and 0 bases for J; bases not matched to a gene: 2. The germline V gene has CDR1 SGHRS and CDR2 YFSETQ. The CDR3 is 14 amino acids. Together with reference TRBV5-1 and TRBJ2-5, the CDR3 gives the full variable domain: KAGVTQTPRYLIKTRGQQVTLSCSPISGHRSVSWYQQTPGQGLQFLFEYFSETQRNKGNFPGRFSGRQFSNSRSEMNVSTLELGDSALYLCASSYGTDQETQYFGPGTRLLVL.

V is TRBV12-5 and J is TRBJ2-3; a possible D gene is TRBD1 (5 bases). The CDR3 length is 16 residues. The germline V and J ends were trimmed by 2 bases and 2 bases, with 14 bases remaining between them. CDR1 is LGHNT, CDR2 FRNRAP, per germline. Here the CDR3 DNA reads TGTGCTAGTGGTTTGCTCACTTCGACAGCCACAGATACGCAGTATTTT. Translated: CASGLLTSTATDTQYF.

J is TRBJ2-3 and V is TRBV10-3, with 11 bases identical to TRBD2. The CDR3 is made up of 19 amino acids. CDR1 is ENHRY and CDR2 is SYGVKD in the germline V gene. V was clipped by 0 bases and J by 6 bases; unmatched bases: 14. Here the CDR3 reads CAISESFSSGRKRADTQYF. The CDR3 coding sequence is TGTGCCATCAGTGAGTCCTTCTCTAGCGGGAGGAAGCGGGCCGATACGCAGTATTTT.

The chain joins TRBV7-3 to TRBJ1-2; D might be TRBD1 (5 bases). The V and J ends lost 2 bases and 7 bases respectively, with 8 bases between them. This CDR3 region has 12 residues. Germline lookup yields CDR1 SGHTA and CDR2 FQGTGA. CDR3 protein: CASSLGGAGYTF. DNA of the CDR3: TGTGCCAGCAGCTTAGGAGGGGCTGGCTACACCTTC. The full variable domain, completed using reference TRBV7-3 and TRBJ1-2, is GAGVSQTPSNKVTEKGKYVELRCDPISGHTALYWYRQSLGQGPEFLIYFQGTGAADDSGLPNDRFFAVRPEGSVSTLKIQRTERGDSAVYLCASSLGGAGYTFGSGTRLTVV.

This clone has just a few counts. CDR3 amino acids: CSASGAGMNTGELFF. The CDR3 DNA reads TGCAGCGCCTCGGGAGCTGGAATGAACACCGGGGAGCTGTTTTTT. The V gene is TRBV29-1, the J gene TRBJ2-2, with D possibly being TRBD2 (6 bases). There are 15 residues in the CDR3. Trimming stripped 7 bases from V and 1 base from J, with 16 bases between. The germline gives CDR1 SQVTM, CDR2 ANQGSEA.

The gene calls are TRBV12-5 and TRBJ2-7; TRBD2 aligns across 13 bases. V was pared by 6 bases and J by 9 bases, with 5 bases of the junction left unmatched. This CDR3 has 13 residues. Germline CDR1 is LGHNT and CDR2 is FRNRAP. This CDR3 reads CASGGLAGTAQYF. CDR3 in DNA: TGTGCTAGTGGGGGACTAGCGGGAACCGCGCAGTACTTC.

J is TRBJ2-2 and V is TRBV6-1, with D tentatively TRBD2 (6 bases). The V and J ends lost 4 bases and 5 bases respectively, with 17 bases between them. The CDR3 has 16 residues. The germline V gene encodes CDR1 MNHNS and CDR2 SASEGT. The DNA for the CDR3 is TGTGCCAGCAGTGCCGCGGTTTCCAGCGGGACCGGGGAGCTGTTTTTT. It yields the protein CASSAAVSSGTGELFF.

The CDR3 loop reads CATTGTGGPYNEQFF. CDR3 bases: TGTGCCACTACCGGGACAGGGGGCCCATACAATGAGCAGTTCTTC. The chain uses TRBV19 and TRBJ2-1, with 12 bases matching TRBD1. Germline-derived CDR1 and CDR2 are LNHDA and SQIVND (reference sequence). The CDR3 covers 15 residues. The V gene end was trimmed by 10 bases and the J gene end by 4 bases; junction bases not matched to a gene: 8.

The chain is built from TRBV3-1 (or the pseudogene TRBV3-2) and TRBJ2-7; TRBD1 matches 8 bases. Germline V gives CDR1 LGHDT, CDR2 YNNKEL (reference sequence). The CDR3 has 15 residues. After removal of 4 bases from V and 4 bases from J, the junction contained 9 bases not matched to a gene. In nucleotides, the CDR3 is TGTGCCAGCAGCCCTCTGGACAGGGTTGGGTACGAGCAGTACTTC. Its translation is CASSPLDRVGYEQYF.

The V gene is TRBV27, the J gene TRBJ1-1; D is ambiguous. In germline, CDR1 is MNHEY, CDR2 SMNVEV (reference sequence). Between the trimmed V and J ends, which lost 3 bases and 1 base, there was a span of 6 bases. The CDR3 loop spans 13 amino acids. This CDR3 reads CASSLRTNTEAFF. The CDR3 DNA sequence: TGTGCCAGCAGTTTGCGCACGAACACTGAAGCTTTCTTT.

CDR3 region: CASSPPGQMNTEAFF. The CDR3 DNA follows: TGTGCCAGCAGTCCCCCGGGACAGATGAACACTGAAGCTTTCTTT. This rearrangement joins TRBV6-6 to TRBJ1-1; 7 bases fit TRBD1. The germline CDR1 and CDR2 sequences are MNHNY and SVGAGI (reference sequence). There are 15 residues in the CDR3. J gave up 0 bases and V 5 bases, and 6 bases lay outside the gene matches.

This chain links TRBV27 with TRBJ2-5; 7 nucleotides match TRBD2. Germline V gene lookup returns CDR1 MNHEY and CDR2 SMNVEV (reference sequence). This CDR3 comprises 16 residues. Trimming removed 4 bases from V and 5 bases from J; junction bases left unmatched: 13. The CDR3 loop reads CASSSNPGLVGETQYF. The CDR3 DNA reads as TGTGCCAGCAGTTCAAACCCAGGACTAGTCGGGGAGACCCAGTACTTC.

The V and J genes are TRBV6-2 or TRBV6-3 and TRBJ1-1; no clear D gene. The germline CDR1 and CDR2 sequences are MNHEY and SVGEGT. V shed 4 bases and J shed 1 base, with 13 bases lying between them. The CDR3 length is 15 residues. The CDR3 sequence is CASSSTPARNTEAFF. DNA of the CDR3: TGTGCCAGCAGTTCGACACCGGCCAGGAACACTGAAGCTTTCTTT.

V usage is TRBV6-5 and J usage is TRBJ1-5; weak D call: TRBD1 (6 bases). Trimming left V 6 bases short and J 3 bases short, with 12 bases between. The CDR3 is 14 residues long. Germline lookup yields CDR1 MNHEY and CDR2 SVGAGI. DNA for the CDR3: TGTGCCAGCAGCCTCACAGGGATCAATCAGCCCCAGCATTTT. The encoded protein is CASSLTGINQPQHF.

Only one count was recorded for this clone. The chain has TRBV7-3 and TRBJ2-2; tentatively, D is TRBD1 (6 bases). Germline CDR1 SGHTA, CDR2 FQGTGA. There are 14 residues in the CDR3. Trimming stripped 6 bases from V and 6 bases from J, with 14 bases between. CDR3: CASSGTLGAGELFF. The CDR3, as DNA: TGTGCCAGCAGTGGGACACTAGGGGCCGGGGAGCTGTTTTTT.

This clone was found once. CDR3 sequence reads: CASTVSGHNEQFF. Here the CDR3 DNA reads TGTGCCAGCACAGTGAGCGGTCACAATGAGCAGTTCTTC. This chain uses TRBV6-1 with TRBJ2-1; D might be TRBD2 (5 bases). This CDR3 contains 13 residues. Germline assignment: CDR1 MNHNS and CDR2 SASEGT. Trimming cost V 7 bases and J 5 bases, with 12 bases left between them.

This clone was seen a single time. The gene calls are TRBV7-2 and TRBJ2-7; D possibly corresponds to TRBD2 (5 bases). The CDR3 runs 15 residues. Trimming left V 5 bases short and J 5 bases short, with 19 bases between. Per the germline V gene, CDR1 is SGHTA and CDR2 is FQGNSA. The DNA of the CDR3 is TGTGCCAGCAGCCCACCCCAGGCGGGCCCTGACGAGCAGTACTTC. Translation gives CASSPPQAGPDEQYF. The entire variable domain, with the rest obtained from reference TRBV7-2 and TRBJ2-7, is as follows: GAGVSQSPSNKVTEKGKDVELRCDPISGHTALYWYRQSLGQGLEFLIYFQGNSAPDKSGLPSDRFSAERTGGSVSTLTIQRTQQEDSAVYLCASSPPQAGPDEQYFGPGTRLTVT.

This chain links TRBV9 with TRBJ2-1; TRBD2 matches 11 bases. Germline CDR1 is SGDLS and CDR2 is YYNGEE. Trimming at V came to 0 bases and at J to 9 bases, leaving 17 bases not matched to a gene. The CDR3 is 19 amino acids. The CDR3 DNA reads TGTGCCAGCAGCGTAGGTACAGGGTTGACTAGCGGGGAGCTAGGTGAGCAGTTCTTC. Protein sequence: CASSVGTGLTSGELGEQFF.

The J gene is TRBJ1-1, the V gene TRBV6-5; no clear D gene. V was shortened by 6 bases and J by 1 base, with 9 bases between the two germline ends. This CDR3 is 13 amino acids long. The V gene's germline CDR1 is MNHEY and CDR2 SVGAGI. This chain's CDR3 is CASSSTRNTEAFF. The CDR3 DNA is TGTGCCAGCAGCTCAACCAGGAACACTGAAGCTTTCTTT.

This clone was found a few times. The genes are TRBV7-2 and TRBJ2-6; 9 nucleotides agree with TRBD1. The CDR3 consists of 15 residues. The J segment lost 2 bases and the V segment lost 6 bases, leaving 2 bases of the junction unmatched. Looked up from germline, CDR1 is SGHTA and CDR2 is FQGNSA. CDR3 coding DNA: TGTGCCAGCAGGACAGGGGGGACTGGGGCCAACGTCCTGACTTTC. Protein sequence: CASRTGGTGANVLTF.

The chain links TRBV7-2 to TRBJ1-2, with D tentatively TRBD1 (6 bases). This CDR3 comprises 14 residues. Trimming removed 4 bases at V and 4 bases at J, with 13 bases between. In germline, CDR1 is SGHTA, CDR2 FQGNSA. CDR3 DNA sequence: TGTGCCAGCAGCTCACCGGGACACACCTATGGCTACACCTTC. It is translated as CASSSPGHTYGYTF.

The rearrangement joins TRBV6-6 to TRBJ1-5; TRBD1 aligns across 7 bases. V dropped 6 bases and J dropped 4; count of bases not matched to a gene: 3. The CDR3 contains 13 residues. Germline V CDR1 and CDR2: MNHNY, SVGAGI (reference sequence). In nucleotides, the CDR3 is TGTGCCAGCAGGATACAGGGGAATCAGCCCCAGCATTTT. Amino acid sequence: CASRIQGNQPQHF.

The chain links TRBV19 to TRBJ2-7; 10 bases are a match to TRBD2. CDR1 is LNHDA, CDR2 SQIVND, per germline (reference sequence). V was clipped by 5 bases and J by 2 bases; unmatched bases: 6. The CDR3 is 15 amino acids. CDR3 sequence: CASSPGLAVAYEQYF. CDR3 coding DNA: TGTGCCAGTAGTCCTGGACTAGCGGTGGCCTACGAGCAGTACTTC. Full variable domain (rest looked up from reference TRBV19 and TRBJ2-7): DGGITQSPKYLFRKEGQNVTLSCEQNLNHDAMYWYRQDPGQGLRLIYYSQIVNDFQKGDIAEGYSVSREKKESFPLTVTSAQKNPTAFYLCASSPGLAVAYEQYFGPGTRLTVT.

The chain carries TRBV9 and TRBJ2-3, with D unresolved. This CDR3 region has 14 residues. V lost 4 bases and J lost 4, with 13 bases in between. Per germline, CDR1 SGDLS and CDR2 YYNGEE. DNA of the CDR3: TGTGCCAGCAGCTTGCGGCCTGCCCCAGATACGCAGTATTTT. It is translated as CASSLRPAPDTQYF.

CDR3 protein: CASSAQPSGGINEQFF. For the CDR3, the DNA is TGTGCCAGCAGCGCACAGCCTAGCGGGGGTATTAATGAGCAGTTCTTC. The chain uses TRBV7-9 and TRBJ2-1; 10 bases match TRBD2. The CDR3 consists of 16 residues. V lost 5 bases and J lost 7; bases outside the gene matches: 11. Per the germline V gene, CDR1 is SEHNR and CDR2 is FQNEAQ (reference sequence).

The chain recombines TRBV7-9 with TRBJ1-1; TRBD1 matches at 11 bases. The germline V gene encodes CDR1 SEHNR and CDR2 FQNEAQ (reference sequence). The J segment lost 12 bases and the V segment lost 0 bases, leaving 3 bases of the junction unmatched. CDR3 size: 13 residues. The CDR3 sequence: CASSLAGDRGTFF. CDR3 bases: TGTGCCAGCAGCTTAGCGGGGGACAGGGGGACTTTCTTT.